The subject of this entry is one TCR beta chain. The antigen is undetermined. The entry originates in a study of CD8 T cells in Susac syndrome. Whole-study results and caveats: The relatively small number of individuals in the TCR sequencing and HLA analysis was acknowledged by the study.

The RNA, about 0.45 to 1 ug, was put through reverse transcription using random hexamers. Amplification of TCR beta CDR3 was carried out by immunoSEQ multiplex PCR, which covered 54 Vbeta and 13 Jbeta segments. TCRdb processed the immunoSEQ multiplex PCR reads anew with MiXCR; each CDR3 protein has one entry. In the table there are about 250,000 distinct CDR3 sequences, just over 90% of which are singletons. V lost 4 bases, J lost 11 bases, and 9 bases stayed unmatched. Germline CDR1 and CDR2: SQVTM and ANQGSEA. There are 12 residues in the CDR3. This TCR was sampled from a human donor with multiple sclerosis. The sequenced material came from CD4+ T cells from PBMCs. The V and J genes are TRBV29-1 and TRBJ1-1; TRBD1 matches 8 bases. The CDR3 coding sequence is TGCAGCGTTGCCTCAGGGGGCATCGAGGCTTTCTTT. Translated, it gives CSVASGGIEAFF.